The 18 T cell receptor beta chains below all came from one sample that was sequenced in a study of T cell changes during pregnancy in multiple sclerosis. Sequencing used immunoSEQ multiplex PCR; TCRdb keeps in-frame clones, though not all of them. The repertoire holds fewer than 45,000 clones, with 88% as singletons. The sample here was CD8+ T cells from peripheral blood mononuclear cells, taken after pregnancy. Receptors were obtained from a female donor in good health, enrolled as a control in a pregnancy study.

The rearrangement uses TRBV4-3 and TRBJ1-2; D call uncertain. CDR1 LGHNA and CDR2 YSLEER come from the germline V gene. V lost 0 bases and J 4 bases, leaving 12 bases between the germline ends. CDR3 size: 15 residues. The CDR3 nucleotides read TGCGCCAGCAGCCAAGATAGAAGCGGGGTCTATGGCTACACCTTC. Translation: CASSQDRSGVYGYTF.

The chain joins TRBV19 to TRBJ1-1, with D maybe TRBD1 (5 bases). The CDR3 extends over 14 amino acids. V was clipped by 5 bases and J by 1 base, with 11 bases between them. The V gene's germline CDR1 is LNHDA and CDR2 SQIVND (reference sequence). DNA for the CDR3: TGTGCCAGTAGTTTCCAGGGCGGGAACACTGAAGCTTTCTTT. It specifies CASSFQGGNTEAFF.

The chain is built from TRBV7-3 and TRBJ2-7; tentatively, D is TRBD1 (6 bases). Germline V gene data show CDR1 as SGHTA and CDR2 as FQGTGA. V dropped 4 bases and J dropped 3 bases, with 16 bases sitting between them. CDR3 length: 15 amino acids. Written as DNA, the CDR3 is TGTGCCAGCAGCTCCGAGACAGGAGTGCTCTACGAGCAGTACTTC. It encodes CASSSETGVLYEQYF. Full variable domain (remainder filled in from reference TRBV7-3 and TRBJ2-7): GAGVSQTPSNKVTEKGKYVELRCDPISGHTALYWYRQSLGQGPEFLIYFQGTGAADDSGLPNDRFFAVRPEGSVSTLKIQRTERGDSAVYLCASSSETGVLYEQYFGPGTRLTVT.

This chain uses TRBV7-9 with TRBJ2-5; possibly TRBD1 for D (6 bases). The ends were cut back, 1 base at V and 5 bases at J, with 17 bases in the middle. Germline-derived CDR1 and CDR2 are SEHNR and FQNEAQ (reference sequence). The CDR3 runs 16 residues. The DNA for the CDR3 is TGTGCCAGCAGCTTAGGGGACATCTCCCCGGGGGAGACCCAGTACTTC. Residues: CASSLGDISPGETQYF.

DNA of the CDR3: TGTGCCAGCAGCGAGGGCAGCGGGGGGGCCCCCGGGGAGCTGTTTTTT. Translation: CASSEGSGGAPGELFF. The chain carries TRBV9 and TRBJ2-2, with 10 bases identical to TRBD2. The CDR3 has 16 amino acids. CDR1 is SGDLS and CDR2 is YYNGEE in the germline V gene. Germline trimming cut 3 bases from V and 6 bases from J; bases unmatched to any gene: 8. Together with reference TRBV9 and TRBJ2-2, the CDR3 gives the full variable domain: DSGVTQTPKHLITATGQRVTLRCSPRSGDLSVYWYQQSLDQGLQFLIQYYNGEERAKGNILERFSAQQFPDLHSELNLSSLELGDSALYFCASSEGSGGAPGELFFGEGSRLTVL.

The J gene is TRBJ1-2, the V gene TRBV27; the D gene is possibly TRBD1 (6 bases). Germline CDR1 and CDR2: MNHEY and SMNVEV (reference sequence). V gave up 5 bases and J gave up 4 bases, with 11 bases separating them. CDR3 size: 13 residues. The CDR3 here is CASSEQGFYGYTF. CDR3 DNA: TGTGCCAGCAGTGAACAGGGATTCTATGGCTACACCTTC.

This chain joins TRBV6-5 and TRBJ2-5; D is uncertain. CDR1 is MNHEY, CDR2 SVGAGI, per germline. V shed 2 bases and J shed 4 bases, with 11 bases lying between them. The CDR3 runs 14 residues. The CDR3, as DNA: TGTGCCAGCAGTTACACGAACAACCGAGAGACCCAGTACTTC. This translates into CASSYTNNRETQYF.

This rearrangement joins TRBV10-2 to TRBJ1-1, with D unresolved. The V gene's germline CDR1 is WSHSY and CDR2 SAAADI. The CDR3 is 12 amino acids. Trimming removed 5 bases at V and 1 base at J, with 5 bases between. DNA for the CDR3: TGCGCCAGCAGTCCCGGGAACACTGAAGCTTTCTTT. Amino acids: CASSPGNTEAFF.

This clone has only a few counts. The chain couples TRBV5-5 to TRBJ1-2; D is unclear. This CDR3 is built from 12 residues. Deletions cut 0 bases from V and 5 bases from J, with 5 bases between. Germline V lookup: CDR1 SGHKS, CDR2 YYEKEE (reference sequence). CDR3 residues: CASSLDTYGYTF. The CDR3 DNA reads TGTGCCAGCAGCTTGGACACGTATGGCTACACCTTC.

This clone appeared a single time. This chain joins TRBV9 and TRBJ1-4; 7 bases agree with TRBD1. This CDR3 region has 15 residues. The J segment lost 4 bases and the V segment lost 3 bases, leaving 6 bases of the junction unmatched. The germline gives CDR1 SGDLS, CDR2 YYNGEE. The DNA of the CDR3 is TGTGCCAGCAGCGAGGGGACAGAATTTAATGAAAAACTGTTTTTT. Its translation is CASSEGTEFNEKLFF.

The chain employs TRBV4-3 and TRBJ2-1, with D possibly TRBD1 on 6 matching bases. CDR3 length: 15 amino acids. Germline CDR1 is LGHNA and CDR2 is YSLEER. V lost 1 base and J lost 2, with 9 bases in between. The CDR3 sequence: CASSQAGTPYNEQFF. Here the CDR3 DNA reads TGCGCCAGCAGCCAAGCCGGGACACCCTACAATGAGCAGTTCTTC.

The chain is built from TRBV9 and TRBJ1-6; 7 positions match TRBD1. Germline values: CDR1 SGDLS, CDR2 YYNGEE. This CDR3 is 15 amino acids long. The V segment lost 0 bases and the J segment 6 bases; nucleotides outside the gene matches: 3. In nucleotides, the CDR3 is TGTGCCAGCAGCGTAGAAGGGGGCCTTAATTCACCCCTCCACTTT. Protein: CASSVEGGLNSPLHF.

The V gene is TRBV5-6, the J gene TRBJ2-3, with D unresolved. Germline V gene lookup returns CDR1 SGHDT and CDR2 YYEEEE. V gave up 5 bases and J gave up 6 bases, with 10 bases separating them. This CDR3 is 12 amino acids long. CDR3 region: CASSLAQDTQYF. The CDR3 DNA sequence: TGTGCCAGCAGTCTTGCCCAGGATACGCAGTATTTT.

CDR3: CASSQRTGLNTEAFF. The CDR3, as DNA: TGCGCCAGCAGCCAAAGGACAGGGCTGAACACTGAAGCTTTCTTT. The chain links TRBV4-3 to TRBJ1-1; TRBD1 matches at 8 bases. The CDR3 extends over 15 amino acids. Germline V gives CDR1 LGHNA, CDR2 YSLEER. The V and J ends lost 2 bases and 0 bases, in that order; junction bases with no gene match: 2.

J is TRBJ2-7 and V is TRBV27; perhaps TRBD2 as D (5 bases). CDR1 MNHEY and CDR2 SMNVEV come from the germline V gene (reference sequence). This CDR3 has 12 amino acids. Trimming left V 9 bases short and J 2 bases short, with 11 bases between. CDR3 bases: TGTGCCAGGTCCGGAGGCCCCTACGAGCAGTACTTC. This sequence encodes CARSGGPYEQYF.

The chain couples TRBV7-9 to TRBJ1-4; the D gene is possibly TRBD1 (6 bases). The germline gives CDR1 SEHNR, CDR2 FQNEAQ (reference sequence). V lost 5 bases and J 8 bases, leaving 9 bases between the germline ends. There are 12 residues in the CDR3. The chain's CDR3 is CASSRDKEKLFF. CDR3 DNA sequence: TGTGCCAGCAGCCGGGACAAAGAAAAACTGTTTTTT.

The chain uses TRBV28 and TRBJ2-3, with D hard to call. This CDR3 spans 13 amino acids. V was shortened by 3 bases and J by 5 bases, with 9 bases between the two germline ends. Germline V gene data show CDR1 as MDHEN and CDR2 as SYDVKM. CDR3 amino acids: CASSFPNLDTQYF. CDR3 nucleotide sequence: TGTGCCAGCAGTTTCCCTAATTTAGATACGCAGTATTTT.

This rearrangement joins TRBV27 to TRBJ2-1, with TRBD1 matching over 7 bases. The CDR3 extends over 17 amino acids. Trimming cost V 0 bases and J 0 bases; bases outside gene matches: 5. The germline CDR1 and CDR2 sequences are MNHEY and SMNVEV (reference sequence). DNA of the CDR3: TGTGCCAGCAGTTTATCGGGACAGTGGAGCTCCTACAATGAGCAGTTCTTC. It specifies CASSLSGQWSSYNEQFF.